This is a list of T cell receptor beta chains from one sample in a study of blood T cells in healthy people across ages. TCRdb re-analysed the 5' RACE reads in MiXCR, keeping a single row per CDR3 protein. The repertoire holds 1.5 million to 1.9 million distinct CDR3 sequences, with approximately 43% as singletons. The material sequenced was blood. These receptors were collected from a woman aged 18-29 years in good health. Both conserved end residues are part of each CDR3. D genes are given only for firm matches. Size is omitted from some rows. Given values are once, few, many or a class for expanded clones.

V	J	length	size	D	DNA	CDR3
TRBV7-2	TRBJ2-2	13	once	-	TGTGCCAGCAGTCGAGCACACGCCGGGGAGCTGTTTTTT	CASSRAHAGELFF
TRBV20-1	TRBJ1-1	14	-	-	TGCAGTGCTAGAGTTAAGGGCGGCGTTGGTGAAGCTTTCTTT	CSARVKGGVGEAFF
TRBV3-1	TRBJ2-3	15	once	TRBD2	TGTGCCAGCAGGCAACTAGCGGGGGGCCAAGATACGCAGTATTTT	CASRQLAGGQDTQYF
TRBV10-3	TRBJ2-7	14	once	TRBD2	TGTGCCATCAGTAAGACTAGCGGGAGCAATGAGCAGTACTTC	CAISKTSGSNEQYF
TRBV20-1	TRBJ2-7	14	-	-	TGCAGTGCTCCGCGAAGCGGTCCGCCCTACGAGCAGTACTTC	CSAPRSGPPYEQYF
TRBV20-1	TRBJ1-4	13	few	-	TGCAGTGCTAGACGGCGGCCTAATGAAAAACTGTTTTTT	CSARRRPNEKLFF
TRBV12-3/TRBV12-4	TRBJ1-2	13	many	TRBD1	TGTGCCAGCAGTTTCGACAGGGGAATCGGCTACACCTTC	CASSFDRGIGYTF
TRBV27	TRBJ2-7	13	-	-	TGTGCCAGCAAAACAGGGGGGGGGTACGAGCAGTACTTC	CASKTGGGYEQYF
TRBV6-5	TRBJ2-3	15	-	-	TGTGCCAGCAGCTCTCCCTCCAGGAGTGAGCCTACGCAGTATTTT	CASSSPSRSEPTQYF
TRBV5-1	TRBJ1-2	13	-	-	TGCGCCAGCACCCTAGCAGGTGCCTATGTCTACACCTTC	CASTLAGAYVYTF